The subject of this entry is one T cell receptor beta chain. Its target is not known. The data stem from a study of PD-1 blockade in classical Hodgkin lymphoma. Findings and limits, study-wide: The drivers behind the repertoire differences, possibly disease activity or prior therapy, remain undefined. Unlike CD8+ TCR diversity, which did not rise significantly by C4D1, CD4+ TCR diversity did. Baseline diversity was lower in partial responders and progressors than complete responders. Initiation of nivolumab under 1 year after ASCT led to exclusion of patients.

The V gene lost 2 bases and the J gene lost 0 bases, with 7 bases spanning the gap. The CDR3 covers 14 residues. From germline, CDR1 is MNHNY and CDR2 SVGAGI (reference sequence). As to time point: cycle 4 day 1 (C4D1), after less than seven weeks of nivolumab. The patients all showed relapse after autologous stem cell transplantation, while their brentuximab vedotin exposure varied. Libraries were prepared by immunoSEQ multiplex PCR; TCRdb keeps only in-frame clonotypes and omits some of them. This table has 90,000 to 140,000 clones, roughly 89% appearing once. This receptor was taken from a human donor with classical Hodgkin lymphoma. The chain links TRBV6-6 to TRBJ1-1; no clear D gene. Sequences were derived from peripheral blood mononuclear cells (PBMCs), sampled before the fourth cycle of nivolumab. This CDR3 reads CASSYERVNTEAFF. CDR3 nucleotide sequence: TGTGCCAGCAGTTACGAAAGGGTGAACACTGAAGCTTTCTTT.